This T cell receptor (beta chain) was recovered during a study of human T cells and chemical hapten exposure. Study-level results: Once DPC sensitization occurred, TCRs above 1 in 1000 frequency showed no change.

This clonotype was seen only a few times. Its antigen is unknown. Original processing notes: TCR counts had a median of around 94,000 per sample and spanned roughly 23,224 to 700,000. In TCRdb, the RACE reads were re-called with MiXCR into one record per CDR3 protein. TCRdb, not the original authors, processed these V and J calls. The data hold about 46,000 distinct CDR3 sequences, with 3.5% to 4.5% observed a single time. The germline CDR1 and CDR2 sequences are MNHEY and SVGAGI. The CDR3 is made up of 12 amino acids. V was cut by 5 bases and J by 7 bases, with 12 bases left in between. Indicated time point: healthy volunteer bleed at 2 weeks. It was unfractionated whole blood from which total RNA was extracted.

Sequencing input: whole blood. The rearrangement joins TRBV6-5 to TRBJ2-7; D is ambiguous. The receptor was isolated from a female donor in good health. Some clones in this sample may be carry-over from other donors' samples. CDR3 in DNA: TGTGCCAGCAGTGAAAGTCGACGGGAGCAGTACTTC. Its translation: CASSESRREQYF.